The entry below describes one T cell receptor (beta chain). The clone's antigen remains unknown. No per-base quality is available; no much larger clone lies one base away. The data were taken from a study of CD8 T cells in Susac syndrome (dated by TCRdb to between 2019 and 2020). Background for the entire study: Whether CD8+ T cell activation and differentiation in Susac syndrome was antigen driven was tested using repertoire sequencing. What the study reported, not specific to this receptor: The number of individuals in the TCR sequencing and HLA analysis was recognized as being relatively small.

RNA was extracted using the RNeasy kit, and roughly 0.5 to 1 microgram was reverse transcribed with random hexamers. The immunoSEQ multiplex PCR assay, which covers 54 Vbeta and 13 Jbeta segments, was used to amplify TCR beta CDR3 regions. To correct PCR amplification bias, a synthetic template baseline was used for both primer optimization and computational correction. On the authors' methods: Reads were annotated to V, D and J genes per IMGT and analyzed with immunoSEQ Analyzer, keeping only productive sequences. To calculate clonality, Shannon entropy was normalized by log2 of the number of productive unique sequences and then subtracted from one. Public and private clones were assessed among the 100 most prevalent clones of each patient and control. A clone was defined as Susac-specific if it was absent from the healthy and MS cohorts, from around 960 published viral clones and from other ImmuneACCESS disease sequences. TCRdb trimmed the raw reads at Q25, called clones with MiXCR and kept productive beta chains. Identical CDR3 proteins give one entry, which carries the most common genes and DNA. Clone size and V and J calls follow TCRdb, not the original study. For this sample there are approximately 230,000 distinct CDR3 sequences; just over 90% appear just once. Around 0.07% of the sample rests with the top ten.

Peripheral blood CD8+ and CD4+ T cells from healthy donors, Susac syndrome patients and multiple sclerosis patients were profiled using high-throughput TCR beta sequencing. Treatment-naive patients with stable or active relapsing-remitting disease fulfilling revised McDonald criteria were used as multiple sclerosis controls. Bulk CD8+ and CD4+ T cells were purified magnetically by negative isolation, whereas CD8+ TEMRA cells were enriched by FACS. Blood was collected in EDTA tubes and processed within 24 hours, with PBMCs isolated through density gradient centrifugation. PBMCs destined for TCR sequencing were cryopreserved in liquid nitrogen and later thawed in a 37 °C water bath. The sorted or isolated CD4+, CD8+ and CD8+ TEMRA cells had a purity of 90% or higher. The CDR3, cysteine through phenylalanine, is 12 amino acids long. Of the read, only the CDR3 DNA is kept; its 36 bases are in frame from base 1. V and J lose 6 bases and 2 bases, and a span of 8 bases separates them.

The clonotype was recovered from a human donor with multiple sclerosis. The sequencing sample was made of CD4+ T cells from PBMCs. The chain uses TRBV12-3 or TRBV12-4 and TRBJ2-7; the D gene assignment is ambiguous. The CDR3 region reads CASSPWAYEQYF. The nucleotides are TGTGCCAGCAGCCCGTGGGCCTACGAGCAGTACTTC.